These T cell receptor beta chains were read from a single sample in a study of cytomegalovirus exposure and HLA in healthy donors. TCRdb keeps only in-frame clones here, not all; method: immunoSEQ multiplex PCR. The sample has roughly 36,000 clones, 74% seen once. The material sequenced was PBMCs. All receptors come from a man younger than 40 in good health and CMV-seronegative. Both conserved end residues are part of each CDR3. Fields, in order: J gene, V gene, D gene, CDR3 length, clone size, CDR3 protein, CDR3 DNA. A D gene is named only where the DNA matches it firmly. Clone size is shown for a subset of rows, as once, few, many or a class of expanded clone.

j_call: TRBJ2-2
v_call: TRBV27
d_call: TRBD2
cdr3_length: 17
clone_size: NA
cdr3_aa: CASSPSDRGGLTGELFF
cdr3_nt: TGTGCCAGCAGTCCCTCAGATCGGGGGGGCCTCACCGGGGAGCTGTTTTTT

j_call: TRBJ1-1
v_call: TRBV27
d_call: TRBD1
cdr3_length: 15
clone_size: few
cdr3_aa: CASSRTGEANTEAFF
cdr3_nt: TGTGCCAGCAGCCGGACAGGGGAGGCGAACACTGAAGCTTTCTTT

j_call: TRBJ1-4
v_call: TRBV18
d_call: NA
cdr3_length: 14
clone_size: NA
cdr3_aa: CASSRATTNEKLFF
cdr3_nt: TGTGCCAGCTCACGGGCTACTACTAATGAAAAACTGTTTTTT

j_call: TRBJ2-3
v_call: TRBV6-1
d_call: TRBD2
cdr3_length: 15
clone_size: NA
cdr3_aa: CASSELAGSTDTQYF
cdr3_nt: TGTGCCAGCAGTGAATTAGCGGGGAGCACAGATACGCAGTATTTT

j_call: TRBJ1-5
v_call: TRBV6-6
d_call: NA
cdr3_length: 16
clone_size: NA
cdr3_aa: CASRTPRDTYNQPQHF
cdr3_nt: TGTGCCAGCCGTACACCTCGGGACACCTACAATCAGCCCCAGCATTTT

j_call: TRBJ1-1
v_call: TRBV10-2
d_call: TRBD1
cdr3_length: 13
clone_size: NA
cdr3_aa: CASRGQLNTEAFF
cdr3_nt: TGCGCCAGCAGGGGACAGCTGAACACTGAAGCTTTCTTT

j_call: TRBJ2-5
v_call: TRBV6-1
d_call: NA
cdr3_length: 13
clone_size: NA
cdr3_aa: CASSDGEQETQYF
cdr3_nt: TGTGCCAGCAGTGACGGTGAACAAGAGACCCAGTACTTC

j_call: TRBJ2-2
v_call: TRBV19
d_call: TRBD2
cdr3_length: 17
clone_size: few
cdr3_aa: CASSLGGLAGVWGELFF
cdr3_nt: TGTGCCAGTAGTCTGGGGGGACTAGCGGGAGTCTGGGGGGAGCTGTTTTTT

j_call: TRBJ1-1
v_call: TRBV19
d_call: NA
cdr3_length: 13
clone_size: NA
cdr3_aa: CASSNGQLLMSFF
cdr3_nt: TGTGCCAGTAGTAATGGACAGCTCCTTATGTCTTTCTTT

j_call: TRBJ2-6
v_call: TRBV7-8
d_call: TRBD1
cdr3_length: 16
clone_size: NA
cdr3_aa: CASSSDRVSGANVLTF
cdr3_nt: TGTGCCAGCAGCTCCGACAGGGTCTCTGGGGCCAACGTCCTGACTTTC

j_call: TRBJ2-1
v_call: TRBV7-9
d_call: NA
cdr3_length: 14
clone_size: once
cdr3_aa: CASSLTQGDNEQFF
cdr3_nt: TGTGCCAGCAGCTTAACTCAGGGTGACAATGAGCAGTTCTTC

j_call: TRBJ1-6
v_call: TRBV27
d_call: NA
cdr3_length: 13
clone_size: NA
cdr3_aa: CASSIGGNSPLHF
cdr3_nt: TGTGCCAGCAGTATTGGCGGGAATTCACCCCTCCACTTT

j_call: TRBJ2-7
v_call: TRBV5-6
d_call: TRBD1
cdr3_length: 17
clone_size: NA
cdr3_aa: CASSLGGQGTLSYEQYF
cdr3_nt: TGTGCCAGCAGCTTGGGGGGACAGGGGACTCTATCCTACGAGCAGTACTTC

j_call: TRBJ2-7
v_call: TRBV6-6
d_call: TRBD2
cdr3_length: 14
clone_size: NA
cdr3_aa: CASGYTGGAYEQYF
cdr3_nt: TGTGCCTCCGGGTATACGGGGGGTGCCTACGAGCAGTACTTC

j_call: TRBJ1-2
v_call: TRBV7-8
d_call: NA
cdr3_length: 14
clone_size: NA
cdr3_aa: CASSLDETRVGYTF
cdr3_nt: TGTGCCAGCAGCTTAGATGAGACGAGGGTTGGCTACACCTTC

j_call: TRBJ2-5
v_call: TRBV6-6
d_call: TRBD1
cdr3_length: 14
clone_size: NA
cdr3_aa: CASSRTGGLGTQYF
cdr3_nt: TGTGCCAGCAGCCGGACAGGGGGGTTAGGGACCCAGTACTTC

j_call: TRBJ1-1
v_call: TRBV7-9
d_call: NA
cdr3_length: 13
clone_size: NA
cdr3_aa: CASSSQAGAEAFF
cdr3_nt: TGTGCCAGCAGCTCACAGGCTGGGGCTGAAGCTTTCTTT

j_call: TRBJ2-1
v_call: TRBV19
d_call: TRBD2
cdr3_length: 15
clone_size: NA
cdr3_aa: CASSPGGGRANEQFF
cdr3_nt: TGTGCCAGTAGTCCCGGGGGCGGGAGGGCCAATGAGCAGTTCTTC

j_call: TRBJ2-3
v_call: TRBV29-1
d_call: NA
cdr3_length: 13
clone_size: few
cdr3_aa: CSVGLGNMDTQYF
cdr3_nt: TGCAGCGTAGGACTGGGTAATATGGATACGCAGTATTTT

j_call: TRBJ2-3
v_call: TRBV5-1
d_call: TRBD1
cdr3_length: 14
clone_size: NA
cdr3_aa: CASSSTGVPDTQYF
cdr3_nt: TGCGCCAGCAGCTCGACAGGGGTTCCAGATACGCAGTATTTT

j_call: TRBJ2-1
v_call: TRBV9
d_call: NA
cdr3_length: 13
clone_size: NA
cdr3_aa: CASSVGGDNEQFF
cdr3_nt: TGTGCCAGCAGCGTGGGAGGTGACAATGAGCAGTTCTTC

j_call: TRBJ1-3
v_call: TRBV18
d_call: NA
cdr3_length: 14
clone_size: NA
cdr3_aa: CASSDTVSGNTIYF
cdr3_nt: TGTGCCAGCTCAGACACAGTCTCTGGAAACACCATATATTTT

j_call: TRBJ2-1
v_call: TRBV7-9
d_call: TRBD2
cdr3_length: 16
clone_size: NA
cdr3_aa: CASSPLAGGTYNEQFF
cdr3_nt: TGTGCCAGCAGCCCCCTAGCGGGAGGAACCTACAATGAGCAGTTCTTC

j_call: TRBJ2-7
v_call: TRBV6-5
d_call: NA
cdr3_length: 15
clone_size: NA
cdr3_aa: CASSYSRQGPYEQYF
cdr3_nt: TGTGCCAGCAGTTACTCGAGGCAGGGCCCCTACGAGCAGTACTTC

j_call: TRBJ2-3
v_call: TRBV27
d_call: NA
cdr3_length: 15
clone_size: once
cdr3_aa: CASSFAGMCTDTQYF
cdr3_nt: TGTGCCAGCAGTTTTGCAGGGATGTGCACAGATACGCAGTATTTT

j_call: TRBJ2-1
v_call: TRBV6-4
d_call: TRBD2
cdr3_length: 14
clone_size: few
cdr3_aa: CASSRGEAGNEQFF
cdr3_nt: TGTGCCAGCAGCCGGGGGGAGGCGGGGAATGAGCAGTTCTTC

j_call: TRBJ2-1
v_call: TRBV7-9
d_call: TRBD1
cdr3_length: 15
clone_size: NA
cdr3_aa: CASSARDRVHNEQFF
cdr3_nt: TGTGCCAGCAGCGCCCGGGACAGGGTCCACAATGAGCAGTTCTTC

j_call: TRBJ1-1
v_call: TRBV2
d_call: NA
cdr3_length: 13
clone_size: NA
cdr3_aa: CASRGRLNTEAFF
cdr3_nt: TGTGCCAGCAGGGGGAGGCTGAACACTGAAGCTTTCTTT

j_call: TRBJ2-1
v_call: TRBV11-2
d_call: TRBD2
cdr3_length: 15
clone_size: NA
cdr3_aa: CASSFGSGSYNEQFF
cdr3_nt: TGTGCCAGCAGCTTCGGTAGCGGGAGTTACAATGAGCAGTTCTTC

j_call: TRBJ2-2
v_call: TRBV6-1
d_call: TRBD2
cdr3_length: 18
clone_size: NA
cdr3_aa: CASSARTSGRVFTGELFF
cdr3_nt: TGTGCCAGCAGTGCCAGGACTAGCGGGAGGGTCTTCACCGGGGAGCTGTTTTTT

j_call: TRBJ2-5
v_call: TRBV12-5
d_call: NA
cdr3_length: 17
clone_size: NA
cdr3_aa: CASGLDTWEVGQETQYF
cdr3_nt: TGTGCTAGTGGTTTGGATACGTGGGAGGTTGGGCAAGAGACCCAGTACTTC

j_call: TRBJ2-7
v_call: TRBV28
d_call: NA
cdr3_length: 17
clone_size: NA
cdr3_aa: CASTNPGDQRRYYEQYF
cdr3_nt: TGTGCCAGCACGAACCCGGGAGACCAACGTCGTTACTACGAGCAGTACTTC

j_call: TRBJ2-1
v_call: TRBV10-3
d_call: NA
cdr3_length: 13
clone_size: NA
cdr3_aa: CAISESYRHEQFF
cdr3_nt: TGTGCCATCAGTGAGTCCTACCGTCATGAGCAGTTCTTC